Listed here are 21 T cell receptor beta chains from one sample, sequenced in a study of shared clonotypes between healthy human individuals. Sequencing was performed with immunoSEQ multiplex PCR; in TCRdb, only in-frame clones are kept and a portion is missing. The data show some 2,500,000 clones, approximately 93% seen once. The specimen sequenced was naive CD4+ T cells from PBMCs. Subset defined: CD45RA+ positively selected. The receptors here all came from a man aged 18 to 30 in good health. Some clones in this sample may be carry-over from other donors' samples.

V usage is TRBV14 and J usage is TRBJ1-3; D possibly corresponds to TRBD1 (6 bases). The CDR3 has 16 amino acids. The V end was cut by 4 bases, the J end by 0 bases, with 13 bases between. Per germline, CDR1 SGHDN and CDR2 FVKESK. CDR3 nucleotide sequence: TGTGCCAGCAGCCCCCCCGACAGGTACTCTGGAAACACCATATATTTT. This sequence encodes CASSPPDRYSGNTIYF.

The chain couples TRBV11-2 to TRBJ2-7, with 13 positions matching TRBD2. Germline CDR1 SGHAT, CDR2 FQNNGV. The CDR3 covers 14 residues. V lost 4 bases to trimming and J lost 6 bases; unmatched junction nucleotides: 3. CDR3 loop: CASSSRLAGGEQYF. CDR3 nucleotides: TGTGCCAGCAGCTCAAGACTAGCGGGAGGCGAGCAGTACTTC. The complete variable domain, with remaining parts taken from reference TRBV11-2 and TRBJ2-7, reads EAGVAQSPRYKIIEKRQSVAFWCNPISGHATLYWYQQILGQGPKLLIQFQNNGVVDDSQLPKDRFSAERLKGVDSTLKIQPAKLEDSAVYLCASSSRLAGGEQYFGPGTRLTVT.

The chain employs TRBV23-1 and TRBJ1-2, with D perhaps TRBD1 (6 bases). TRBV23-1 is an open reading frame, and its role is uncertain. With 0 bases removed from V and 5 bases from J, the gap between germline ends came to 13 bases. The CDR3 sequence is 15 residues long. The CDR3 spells CASSQSTGRNYGYTF. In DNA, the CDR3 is TGCGCCAGCAGTCAATCCACAGGGCGCAATTATGGCTACACCTTC.

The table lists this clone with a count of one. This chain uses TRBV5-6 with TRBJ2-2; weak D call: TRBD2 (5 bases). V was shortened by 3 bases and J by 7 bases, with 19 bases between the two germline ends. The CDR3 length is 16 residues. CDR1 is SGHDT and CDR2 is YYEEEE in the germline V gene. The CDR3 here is CASSSPLSGSVGELFF. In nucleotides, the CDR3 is TGTGCCAGCAGCTCCCCCCTCTCGGGGTCAGTCGGGGAGCTGTTTTTT.

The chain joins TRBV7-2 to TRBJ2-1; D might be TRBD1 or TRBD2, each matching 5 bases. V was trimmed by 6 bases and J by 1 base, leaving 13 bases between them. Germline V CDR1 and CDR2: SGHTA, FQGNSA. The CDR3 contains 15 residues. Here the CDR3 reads CASSTGTPSYNEQFF. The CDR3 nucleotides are TGTGCCAGCAGTACCGGGACCCCTTCCTACAATGAGCAGTTCTTC.

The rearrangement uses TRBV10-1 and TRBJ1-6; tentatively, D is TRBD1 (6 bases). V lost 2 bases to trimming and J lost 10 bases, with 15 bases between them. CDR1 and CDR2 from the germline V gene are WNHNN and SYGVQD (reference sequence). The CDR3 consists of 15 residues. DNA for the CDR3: TGCGCCAGCAGTGAGCGGGGGCAGGGAGAGTCACCCCTCCACTTT. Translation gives CASSERGQGESPLHF.

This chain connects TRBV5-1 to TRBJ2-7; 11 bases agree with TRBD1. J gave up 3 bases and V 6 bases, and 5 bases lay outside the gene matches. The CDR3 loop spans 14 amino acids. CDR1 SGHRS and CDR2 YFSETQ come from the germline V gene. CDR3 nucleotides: TGCGCCAGCAAAGGGACAGGGGGAAACTACGAGCAGTACTTC. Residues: CASKGTGGNYEQYF.

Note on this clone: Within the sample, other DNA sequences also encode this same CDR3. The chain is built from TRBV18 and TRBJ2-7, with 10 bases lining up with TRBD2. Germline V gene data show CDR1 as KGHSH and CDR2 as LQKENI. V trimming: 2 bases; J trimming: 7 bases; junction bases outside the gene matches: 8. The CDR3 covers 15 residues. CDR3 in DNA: TGTGCCAGCTCACCAACCGGGACTAGCGTTGGTGAGCAGTACTTC. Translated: CASSPTGTSVGEQYF. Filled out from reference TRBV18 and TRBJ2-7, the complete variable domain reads NAGVMQNPRHLVRRRGQEARLRCSPMKGHSHVYWYRQLPEEGLKFMVYLQKENIIDESGMPKERFSAEFPKEGPSILRIQQVVRGDSAAYFCASSPTGTSVGEQYFGPGTRLTVT.

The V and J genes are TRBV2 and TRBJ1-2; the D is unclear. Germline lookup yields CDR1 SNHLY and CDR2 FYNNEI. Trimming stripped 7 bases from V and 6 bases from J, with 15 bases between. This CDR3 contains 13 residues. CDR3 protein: CASNWVQRDGYTF. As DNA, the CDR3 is TGTGCCAGCAACTGGGTCCAGCGGGATGGCTACACCTTC.

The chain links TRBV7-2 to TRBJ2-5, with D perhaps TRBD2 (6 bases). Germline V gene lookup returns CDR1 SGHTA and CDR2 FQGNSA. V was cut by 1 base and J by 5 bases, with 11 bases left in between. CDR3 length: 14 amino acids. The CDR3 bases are TGTGCCAGCAGCTTAGGGTGGGGAGGCGAGACCCAGTACTTC. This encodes CASSLGWGGETQYF.

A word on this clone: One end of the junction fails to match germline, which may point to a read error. The CDR3 bases are TGCGCCAGCACCTTGGGGCGAGGGCAGTTCTTC. Translated, it gives CASTLGRGQFF. The chain carries TRBV5-1 and TRBJ2-1; weak D call: TRBD1 (5 bases). Germline values: CDR1 SGHRS, CDR2 YFSETQ. The CDR3 extends over 11 amino acids.

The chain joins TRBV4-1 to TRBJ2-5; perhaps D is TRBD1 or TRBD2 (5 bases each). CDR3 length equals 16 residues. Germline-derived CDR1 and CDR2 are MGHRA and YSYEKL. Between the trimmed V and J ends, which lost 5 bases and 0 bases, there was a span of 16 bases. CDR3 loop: CASSSRDPPNQETQYF. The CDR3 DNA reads TGCGCCAGCAGCTCCCGGGACCCCCCAAACCAAGAGACCCAGTACTTC.

The CDR3 loop is CASSSAGGSTDTQYF. CDR3 bases: TGTGCCAGCAGCTCAGCGGGAGGAAGCACAGATACGCAGTATTTT. This chain links TRBV11-2 with TRBJ2-3; 9 nucleotides agree with TRBD2. Germline loops: CDR1 SGHAT, CDR2 FQNNGV. The CDR3 extends over 15 amino acids. Trimming removed 4 bases from V and 0 bases from J; junction bases left unmatched: 2.

In DNA, the CDR3 is TGTGCCAGCAGCTCCGACGGGAACCATGAAAAACTGTTTTTT. Translated, it gives CASSSDGNHEKLFF. This chain links TRBV7-9 with TRBJ1-4; D ambiguous. Germline-derived CDR1 and CDR2 are SEHNR and FQNEAQ (reference sequence). The CDR3 loop spans 14 amino acids. Trimming took 4 bases from V and 6 from J, leaving 12 bases between them.

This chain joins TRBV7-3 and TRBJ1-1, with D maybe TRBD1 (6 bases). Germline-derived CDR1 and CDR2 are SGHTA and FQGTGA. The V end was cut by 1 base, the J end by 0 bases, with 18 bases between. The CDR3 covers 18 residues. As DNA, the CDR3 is TGTGCCAGCAGCTTAAGGGGACCGATGGGACAAATGAACACTGAAGCTTTCTTT. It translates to CASSLRGPMGQMNTEAFF.

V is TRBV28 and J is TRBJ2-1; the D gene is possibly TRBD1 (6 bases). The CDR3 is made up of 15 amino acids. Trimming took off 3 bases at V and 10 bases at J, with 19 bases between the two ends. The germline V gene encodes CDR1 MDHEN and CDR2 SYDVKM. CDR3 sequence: CASSFSTHRGKEQFF. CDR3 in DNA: TGTGCCAGCAGTTTTTCCACTCATAGGGGGAAGGAGCAGTTCTTC.

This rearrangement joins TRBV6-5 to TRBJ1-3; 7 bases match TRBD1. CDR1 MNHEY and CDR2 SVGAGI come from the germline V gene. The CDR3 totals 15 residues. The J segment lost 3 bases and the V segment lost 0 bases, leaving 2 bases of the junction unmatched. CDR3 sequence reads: CASSYSNRGGNTIYF. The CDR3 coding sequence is TGTGCCAGCAGTTACTCGAACAGGGGTGGAAACACCATATATTTT.

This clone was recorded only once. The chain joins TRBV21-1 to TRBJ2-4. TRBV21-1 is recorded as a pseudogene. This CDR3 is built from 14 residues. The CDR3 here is CASSKGRRWDIQYF. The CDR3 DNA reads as TGTGCCAGCAGCAAGGGACGAAGGTGGGACATTCAGTACTTC.

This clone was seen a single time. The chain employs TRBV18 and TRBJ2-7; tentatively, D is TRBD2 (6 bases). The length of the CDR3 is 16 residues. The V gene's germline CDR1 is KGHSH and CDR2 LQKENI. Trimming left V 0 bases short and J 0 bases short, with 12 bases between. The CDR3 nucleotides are TGTGCCAGCTCACCACCGGGGACTCGCAGCTCCTACGAGCAGTACTTC. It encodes CASSPPGTRSSYEQYF.

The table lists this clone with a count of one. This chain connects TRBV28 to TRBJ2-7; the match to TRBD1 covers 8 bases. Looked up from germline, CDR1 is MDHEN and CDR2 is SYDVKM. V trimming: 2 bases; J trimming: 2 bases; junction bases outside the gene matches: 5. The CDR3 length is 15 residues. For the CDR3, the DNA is TGTGCCAGCAGTTTACCCCGGGACAGGACCTACGAGCAGTACTTC. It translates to CASSLPRDRTYEQYF.

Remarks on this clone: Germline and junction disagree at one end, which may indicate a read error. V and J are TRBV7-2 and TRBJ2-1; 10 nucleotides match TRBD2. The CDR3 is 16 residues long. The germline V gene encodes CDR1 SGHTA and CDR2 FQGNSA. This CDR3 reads CASRLGLASGSVEQFF. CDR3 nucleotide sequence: TGTGCCAGCAGGTTAGGGTTGGCTAGCGGGAGTGTTGAGCAGTTCTTC.